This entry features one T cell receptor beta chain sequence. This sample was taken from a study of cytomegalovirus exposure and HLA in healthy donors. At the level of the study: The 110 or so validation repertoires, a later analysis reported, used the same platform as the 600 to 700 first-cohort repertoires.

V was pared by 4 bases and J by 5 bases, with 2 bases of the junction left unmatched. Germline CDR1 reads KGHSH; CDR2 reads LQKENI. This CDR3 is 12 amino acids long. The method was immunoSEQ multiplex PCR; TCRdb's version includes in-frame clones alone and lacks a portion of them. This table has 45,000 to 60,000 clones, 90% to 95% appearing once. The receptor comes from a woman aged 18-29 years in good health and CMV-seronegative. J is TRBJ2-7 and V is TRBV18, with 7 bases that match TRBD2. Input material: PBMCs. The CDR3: CASSRAGDEQYV. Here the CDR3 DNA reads TGTGCCAGCTCACGGGCGGGAGACGAGCAGTACGTC.